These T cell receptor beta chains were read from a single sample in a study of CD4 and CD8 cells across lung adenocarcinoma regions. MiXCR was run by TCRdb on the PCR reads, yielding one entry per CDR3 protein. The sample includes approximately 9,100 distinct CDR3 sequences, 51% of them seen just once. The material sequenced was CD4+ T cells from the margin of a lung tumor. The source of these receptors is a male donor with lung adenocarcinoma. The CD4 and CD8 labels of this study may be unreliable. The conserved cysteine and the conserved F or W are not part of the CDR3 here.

cdr3_aa: ATRGPPNEKLF
v_call: TRBV10-3

cdr3_aa: AASLENNSPLH
v_call: TRBV10-3

cdr3_aa: ASSYSRGGGTQY
v_call: TRBV6-5

cdr3_aa: ASSSWDRSGYEQY
v_call: TRBV7-2

cdr3_aa: ASSLFGSQETQY
v_call: TRBV5-1

cdr3_aa: ASADFEETQY
v_call: TRBV10-2

cdr3_aa: ASRRDRNNEQF
v_call: TRBV6-1

cdr3_aa: ARRWGPDQDTQY
v_call: TRBV7-2

cdr3_aa: ASSQWTAKNEKLF
v_call: TRBV4-1

cdr3_aa: ASSEATSGNQPQH
v_call: TRBV6-1

cdr3_aa: ASSQDDADTQY
v_call: TRBV4-1

cdr3_aa: ARGMGGTDTQY
v_call: TRBV27

cdr3_aa: ASSPNDGSGANVLT
v_call: TRBV6-1

cdr3_aa: ASGEHLRDTETQY
v_call: TRBV4-1

cdr3_aa: ASSEEAVGTDELF
v_call: TRBV6-1

cdr3_aa: ASSSPDTEAF
v_call: TRBV7-6

cdr3_aa: ASSPSRTSARGETQY
v_call: TRBV27

cdr3_aa: ASSLWWTSGGAGTDTQY
v_call: TRBV7-9

cdr3_aa: ASSDSTSGSTDTQY
v_call: TRBV6-4

cdr3_aa: ASSVALEQF
v_call: TRBV10-2

cdr3_aa: ASSEMASGRNIPY
v_call: TRBV6-1

cdr3_aa: ASILRKDTSTDTQY
v_call: TRBV3-1

cdr3_aa: ASSYTSGTSGRVTGELF
v_call: TRBV6-5

cdr3_aa: ATIRDSKQETQY
v_call: TRBV6-1

cdr3_aa: ASSYFRTDTQY
v_call: TRBV6-5

cdr3_aa: ASLTGLINYGYT
v_call: TRBV6-1

cdr3_aa: ASSGAGNLGEKLF
v_call: TRBV25-1

cdr3_aa: ASSLGLATDTQY
v_call: TRBV7-2

cdr3_aa: ASSYERPSDGYT
v_call: TRBV6-5